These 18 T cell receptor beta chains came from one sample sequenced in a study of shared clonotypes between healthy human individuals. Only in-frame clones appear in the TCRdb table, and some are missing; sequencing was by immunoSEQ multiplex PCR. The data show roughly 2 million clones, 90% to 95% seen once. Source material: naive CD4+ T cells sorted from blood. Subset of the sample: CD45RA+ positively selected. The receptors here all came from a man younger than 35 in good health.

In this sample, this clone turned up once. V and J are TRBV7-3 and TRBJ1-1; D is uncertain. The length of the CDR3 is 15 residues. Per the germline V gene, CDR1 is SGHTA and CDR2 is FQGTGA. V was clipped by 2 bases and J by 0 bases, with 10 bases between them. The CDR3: CASSLRPVMNTEAFF. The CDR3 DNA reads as TGTGCCAGCAGCTTACGTCCCGTTATGAACACTGAAGCTTTCTTT.

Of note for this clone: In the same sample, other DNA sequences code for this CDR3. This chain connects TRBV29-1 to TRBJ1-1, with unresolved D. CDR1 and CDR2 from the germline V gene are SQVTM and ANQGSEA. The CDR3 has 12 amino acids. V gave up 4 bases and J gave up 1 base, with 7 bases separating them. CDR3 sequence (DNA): TGCAGCGTTGTAAAGGGGAACACTGAAGCTTTCTTT. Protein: CSVVKGNTEAFF.

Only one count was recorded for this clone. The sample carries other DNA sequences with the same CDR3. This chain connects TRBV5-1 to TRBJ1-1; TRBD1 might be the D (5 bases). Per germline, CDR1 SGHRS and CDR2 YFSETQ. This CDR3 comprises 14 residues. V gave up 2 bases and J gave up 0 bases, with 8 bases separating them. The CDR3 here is CASSLQVLNTEAFF. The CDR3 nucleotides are TGCGCCAGCAGCTTACAGGTCTTGAACACTGAAGCTTTCTTT. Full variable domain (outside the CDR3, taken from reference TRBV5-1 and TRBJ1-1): KAGVTQTPRYLIKTRGQQVTLSCSPISGHRSVSWYQQTPGQGLQFLFEYFSETQRNKGNFPGRFSGRQFSNSRSEMNVSTLELGDSALYLCASSLQVLNTEAFFGQGTRLTVV.

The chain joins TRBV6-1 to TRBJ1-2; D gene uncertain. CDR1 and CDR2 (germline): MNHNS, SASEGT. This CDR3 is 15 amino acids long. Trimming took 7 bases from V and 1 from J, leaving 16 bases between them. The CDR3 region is CASIAQTRGNYGYTF. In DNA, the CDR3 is TGTGCCAGCATTGCCCAGACACGGGGTAACTATGGCTACACCTTC.

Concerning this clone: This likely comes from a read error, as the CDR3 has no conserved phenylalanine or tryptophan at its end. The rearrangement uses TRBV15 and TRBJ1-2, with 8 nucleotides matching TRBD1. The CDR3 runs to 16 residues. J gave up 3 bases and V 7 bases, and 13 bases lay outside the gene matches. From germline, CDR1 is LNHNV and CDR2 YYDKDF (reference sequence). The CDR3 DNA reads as TGTGCCACCAACAAATACGGACAGGGAGGGGACTATGGCTACACCCTC. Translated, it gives CATNKYGQGGDYGYTL.

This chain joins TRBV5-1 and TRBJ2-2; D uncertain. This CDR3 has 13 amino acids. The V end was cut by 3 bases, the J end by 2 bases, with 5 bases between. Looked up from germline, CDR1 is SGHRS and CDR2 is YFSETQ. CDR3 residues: CASSYTNTGELFF. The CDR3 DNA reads TGCGCCAGCAGCTACACAAACACCGGGGAGCTGTTTTTT.

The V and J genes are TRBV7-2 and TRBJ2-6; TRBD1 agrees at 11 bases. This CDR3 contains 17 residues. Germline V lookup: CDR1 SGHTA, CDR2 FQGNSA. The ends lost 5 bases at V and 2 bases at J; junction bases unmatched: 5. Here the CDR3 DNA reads TGTGCCAGCAGCGAGGACAGGGGGCTTGCTGGGGCCAACGTCCTGACTTTC. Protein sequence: CASSEDRGLAGANVLTF.

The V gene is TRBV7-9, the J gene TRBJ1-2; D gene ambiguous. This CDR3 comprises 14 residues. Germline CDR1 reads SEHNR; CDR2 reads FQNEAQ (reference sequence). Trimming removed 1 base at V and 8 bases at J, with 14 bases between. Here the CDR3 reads CASSLVIQERGYTF. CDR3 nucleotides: TGTGCCAGCAGCTTAGTTATCCAGGAACGGGGCTACACCTTC.

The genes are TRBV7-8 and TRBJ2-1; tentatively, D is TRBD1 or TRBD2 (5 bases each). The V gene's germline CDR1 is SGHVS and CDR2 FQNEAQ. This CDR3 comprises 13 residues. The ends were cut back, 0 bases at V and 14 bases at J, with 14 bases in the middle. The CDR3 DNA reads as TGTGCCAGCAGCTTAGCCTCCGGGACCCTTAAGTTCTTC. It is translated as CASSLASGTLKFF.

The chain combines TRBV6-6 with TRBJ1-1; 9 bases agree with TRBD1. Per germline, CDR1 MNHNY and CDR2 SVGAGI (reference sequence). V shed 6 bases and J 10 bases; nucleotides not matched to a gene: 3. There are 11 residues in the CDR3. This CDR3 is CASRSDRGAFF. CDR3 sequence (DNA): TGTGCCAGCAGATCGGACAGGGGAGCTTTCTTT.

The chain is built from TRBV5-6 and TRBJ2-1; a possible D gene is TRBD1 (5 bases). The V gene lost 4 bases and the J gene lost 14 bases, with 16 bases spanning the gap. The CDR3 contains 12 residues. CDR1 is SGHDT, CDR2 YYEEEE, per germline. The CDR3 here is CASSHATGSKFF. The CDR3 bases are TGTGCCAGCAGCCACGCCACAGGTAGTAAGTTCTTC.

The CDR3 region is CASSQDSPGKNIQYF. The CDR3 coding sequence is TGCGCCAGCAGCCAAGATAGTCCGGGGAAAAACATTCAGTACTTC. The V call is TRBV4-3, the J call TRBJ2-4; tentative D call: TRBD2 (5 bases). Per the germline V gene, CDR1 is LGHNA and CDR2 is YSLEER. The CDR3 runs 15 residues. V was cut by 0 bases and J by 4 bases, with 10 bases left in between.

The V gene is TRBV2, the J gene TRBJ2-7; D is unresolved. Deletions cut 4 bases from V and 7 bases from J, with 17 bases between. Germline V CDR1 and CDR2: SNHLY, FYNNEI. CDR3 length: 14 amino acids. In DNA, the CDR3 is TGTGCCAGCAGTGGATCTTCAGTGGGTCCTGAGCAGTACTTC. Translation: CASSGSSVGPEQYF.

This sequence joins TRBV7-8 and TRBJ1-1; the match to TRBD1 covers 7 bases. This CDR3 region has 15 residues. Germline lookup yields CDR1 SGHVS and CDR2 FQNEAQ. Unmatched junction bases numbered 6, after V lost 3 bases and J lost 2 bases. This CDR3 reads CASSFGGQSNTEAFF. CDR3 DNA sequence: TGTGCCAGCAGCTTTGGGGGACAGAGTAACACTGAAGCTTTCTTT.

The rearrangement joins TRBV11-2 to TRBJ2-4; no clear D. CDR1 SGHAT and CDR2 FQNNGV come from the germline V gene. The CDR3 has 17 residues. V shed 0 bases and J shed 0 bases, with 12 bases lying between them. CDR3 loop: CASSLDPGLGAKNIQYF. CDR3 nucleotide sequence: TGTGCCAGCAGCTTAGATCCGGGTTTAGGAGCCAAAAACATTCAGTACTTC. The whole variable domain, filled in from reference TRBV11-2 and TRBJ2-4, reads EAGVAQSPRYKIIEKRQSVAFWCNPISGHATLYWYQQILGQGPKLLIQFQNNGVVDDSQLPKDRFSAERLKGVDSTLKIQPAKLEDSAVYLCASSLDPGLGAKNIQYFGAGTRLSVL.

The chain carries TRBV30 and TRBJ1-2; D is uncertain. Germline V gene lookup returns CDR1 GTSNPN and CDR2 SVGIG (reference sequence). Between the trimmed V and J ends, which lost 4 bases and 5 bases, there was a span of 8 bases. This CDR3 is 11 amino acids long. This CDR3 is CAWTRSYGYTF. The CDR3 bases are TGTGCCTGGACCAGGTCTTATGGCTACACCTTC.

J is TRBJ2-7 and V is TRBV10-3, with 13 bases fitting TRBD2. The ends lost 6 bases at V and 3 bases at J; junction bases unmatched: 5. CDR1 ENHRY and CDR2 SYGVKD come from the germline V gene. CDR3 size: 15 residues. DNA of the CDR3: TGTGCCATCAGAGCGACTAGCGGGGGGTACTACGAGCAGTACTTC. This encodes CAIRATSGGYYEQYF.

The DNA of the CDR3 is TGCAGCGTTGAATTAATAGGGGGCCCAGGTGAAAAACTGTTTTTT. Amino acids: CSVELIGGPGEKLFF. V and J are TRBV29-1 and TRBJ1-4; 7 bases match TRBD1. After removal of 2 bases from V and 7 bases from J, the junction contained 10 bases not matched to a gene. The CDR3 sequence is 15 residues long. Germline V CDR1 and CDR2: SQVTM, ANQGSEA. Variable domain in full (rest from reference TRBV29-1 and TRBJ1-4): SAVISQKPSRDICQRGTSLTIQCQVDSQVTMMFWYRQQPGQSLTLIATANQGSEATYESGFVIDKFPISRPNLTFSTLTVSNMSPEDSSIYLCSVELIGGPGEKLFFGSGTQLSVL.